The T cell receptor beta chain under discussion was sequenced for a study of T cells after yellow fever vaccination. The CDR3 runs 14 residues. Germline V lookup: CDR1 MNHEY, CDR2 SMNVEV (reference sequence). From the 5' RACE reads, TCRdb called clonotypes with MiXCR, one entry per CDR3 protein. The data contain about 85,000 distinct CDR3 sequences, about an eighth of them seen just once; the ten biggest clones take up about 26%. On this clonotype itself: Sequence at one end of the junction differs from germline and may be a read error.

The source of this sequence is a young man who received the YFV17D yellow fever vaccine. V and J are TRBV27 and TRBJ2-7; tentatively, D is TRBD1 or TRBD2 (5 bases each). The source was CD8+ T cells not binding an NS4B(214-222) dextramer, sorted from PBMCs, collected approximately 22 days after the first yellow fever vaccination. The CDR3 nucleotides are TGTGCCAGCAGTTTGAGGGGTTCACTCTACAAGCAGTACTTC. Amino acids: CASSLRGSLYKQYF.